The rows below give T cell receptor beta chains drawn from one sample of a study of blood T cell repertoires in COVID-19. The assay was immunoSEQ multiplex PCR, and TCRdb's table has in-frame clones only and misses some. This sample has about 100,000 clones, with 80% to 90% found just once. The sequenced material came from peripheral blood. Every receptor here comes from a man at least 80 years old with acute or convalescent COVID-19. The CDR3 runs from the conserved cysteine through the conserved F or W. D genes are given only for firm matches. Size is stated for part of the rows, as once, few or many counts, or as a class when the clone is expanded.

TGTGCCAGCAGCTTCCGACTGGGTAGTAATTCACCCCTCCACTTT	CASSFRLGSNSPLHF	.	TRBV5-8	TRBJ1-6	.	15
TGTGCCAGCAGTTCTTCCGACAGGGTCGGCACTGAAGCTTTCTTT	CASSSSDRVGTEAFF	.	TRBV6-6	TRBJ1-1	TRBD1	15
TGTGCCAGCGCCGGACAGGGGGCAATAGATACGCAGTATTTT	CASAGQGAIDTQYF	.	TRBV7-3	TRBJ2-3	TRBD1	14
TGTGCCAGCAGTCAAGAGGCGGCTGGGGCCAACGTCCTGACTTTC	CASSQEAAGANVLTF	.	TRBV9	TRBJ2-6	.	15
TGTGCCAGTAGTATAGGAGATTCTCGACAGCCCCAGCATTTT	CASSIGDSRQPQHF	once	TRBV19	TRBJ1-5	.	14
TGTGCCAGCAGCCCGAGGACAGGGCCCTATGATCGGAACACTGAAGCTTTCTTT	CASSPRTGPYDRNTEAFF	.	TRBV7-8	TRBJ1-1	TRBD1	18
TGTGCCAGCAGTGAAGGACTAGCGGGGGGGCAAGAGACCCAGTACTTC	CASSEGLAGGQETQYF	.	TRBV2	TRBJ2-5	TRBD2	16
TGTGCCACCAGCAACCCCCCAGGTGTGCAGTTCTTC	CATSNPPGVQFF	.	TRBV15	TRBJ2-1	.	12
TGTGCCAGCAGCCCAAGAATCTACGAAAACTATGGCTACACCTTC	CASSPRIYENYGYTF	.	TRBV3-1/TRBV3-2	TRBJ1-2	.	15
TGTGCCAGCAGTTACATGGAGAGCAATCAGCCCCAGCATTTT	CASSYMESNQPQHF	.	TRBV6-6	TRBJ1-5	.	14
TGCAGTGCCAGGCGGGGGGGAGGCTACACCTTC	CSARRGGGYTF	.	TRBV20-1	TRBJ1-2	.	11
TGTGCCAGCAGCTTAGGGACAGGGGGCATCACTGAAGCTTTCTTT	CASSLGTGGITEAFF	.	TRBV7-6	TRBJ1-1	TRBD1	15
TGTGCCAGCAGTAGACAGGGCCGGGGAAAACTGTTTTTT	CASSRQGRGKLFF	.	TRBV2	TRBJ1-4	TRBD1	13
TGTGCCAGCTCACCTCAGACAGGAGCGGGAGAGGTTGAGCAGTTCTTC	CASSPQTGAGEVEQFF	.	TRBV18	TRBJ2-1	TRBD2	16
TGTGCCAGTAGTATCCCCAACAATGAGCAGTTCTTC	CASSIPNNEQFF	.	TRBV19	TRBJ2-1	.	12
TGTGCCAGCAGCAGCTGGACAGGGGGCACCGGGGAGCTGTTTTTT	CASSSWTGGTGELFF	.	TRBV5-5	TRBJ2-2	TRBD1	15